This TCR beta chain was sequenced during a study of blood T cell repertoires in COVID-19. This clone was seen only a few times. Profiled with immunoSEQ multiplex PCR; TCRdb holds only in-frame clones, not every one. The data show around 140,000 clones, with approximately 78% seen just once and roughly 15% held by the top ten. The CDR3 spans 14 residues. The V gene end was trimmed by 8 bases and the J gene end by 4 bases; junction bases not matched to a gene: 2. CDR1 and CDR2 (germline): KGHDR, SFDVKD. The V and J genes are TRBV24-1 and TRBJ2-2; TRBD1 matches at 11 bases. The specimen was peripheral blood. This sequence was found in a human donor with acute or convalescent COVID-19. The donor label of this sample is uncertain. DNA for the CDR3: TGTGCCACCATGGACAGGGGGCCCACCGGGGAGCTGTTTTTT. This encodes CATMDRGPTGELFF.